The next 7 T cell receptor beta chains were all read from a single sample in a study of OX40 agonist ivuxolimab in advanced cancers. The method was immunoSEQ multiplex PCR; TCRdb's version includes in-frame clones alone and lacks a portion of them. This sample yields more than 45,000 clones, of which approximately 80% are seen a single time; about 1.5% belongs to the top ten. The sequencing used CD4+ or CD8+ T cells sorted from blood, collected in a trial of the OX40 agonist ivuxolimab. The receptors come from an adult with an advanced solid tumor such as melanoma, head and neck, liver or kidney cancer.

This chain joins TRBV10-3 and TRBJ2-5; 7 bases fit TRBD1. Germline V gives CDR1 ENHRY, CDR2 SYGVKD. The CDR3 totals 13 residues. The J segment lost 5 bases and the V segment lost 4 bases, leaving 4 bases of the junction unmatched. The CDR3 loop reads CAISGQGGETQYF. Here the CDR3 DNA reads TGTGCCATCAGTGGACAGGGTGGGGAGACCCAGTACTTC.

CDR3 coding DNA: TGTGCCAGCAGTGGGGGACTAGCGGGATCGGGGTCCTACGAGCAGTACTTC. As protein: CASSGGLAGSGSYEQYF. The chain uses TRBV25-1 and TRBJ2-7; 13 bases match TRBD2. Germline CDR1 reads MGHDK; CDR2 reads SYGVNS. The CDR3 contains 17 residues. Unmatched junction bases numbered 7, after V lost 4 bases and J lost 1 base.

This chain joins TRBV6-5 and TRBJ2-7; TRBD1 is a possible D gene (5 bases). The ends were cut back, 2 bases at V and 3 bases at J, with 8 bases in the middle. Germline CDR1 is MNHEY and CDR2 is SVGAGI. This CDR3 region has 13 residues. CDR3 nucleotide sequence: TGTGCCAGCAGTTACAGACAGTTCTACGAGCAGTACTTC. This gives the protein CASSYRQFYEQYF.

The chain carries TRBV27 and TRBJ2-3, with D possibly being TRBD1 or TRBD2 (6 bases each). The germline gives CDR1 MNHEY, CDR2 SMNVEV (reference sequence). This CDR3 comprises 15 residues. Trimming removed 8 bases from V and 0 bases from J, with 15 bases in between. In DNA, the CDR3 is TGTGCCAGCCGTAGGGGGGCTACAAGCACAGATACGCAGTATTTT. This sequence encodes CASRRGATSTDTQYF.

This clone was seen only once. The chain joins TRBV19 to TRBJ2-7; the D gene could be TRBD1 or TRBD2 (5 bases each). The CDR3 contains 12 residues. Germline CDR1 is LNHDA and CDR2 is SQIVND (reference sequence). V was trimmed by 9 bases and J by 5 bases, leaving 14 bases between them. The CDR3 coding sequence is TGTGCCAGCGGGACGCCGCCTGACGAGCAGTACTTC. Residues: CASGTPPDEQYF.

The chain is built from TRBV6-1 and TRBJ2-7; the D gene could be TRBD1 or TRBD2 (5 bases each). The CDR3 length is 12 residues. Per the germline V gene, CDR1 is MNHNS and CDR2 is SASEGT. The V and J ends lost 5 bases and 7 bases respectively, with 12 bases between them. CDR3 bases: TGTGCCAGCAGTCTCTCAGGGAGAGAGCAGTACTTC. It specifies CASSLSGREQYF.

The chain has TRBV7-9 and TRBJ1-2; TRBD1 might be the D (5 bases). The V and J ends lost 5 bases and 3 bases respectively, with 10 bases between them. Germline CDR1 and CDR2: SEHNR and FQNEAQ (reference sequence). CDR3 length: 13 residues. CDR3: CASSTGTDYGYTF. The CDR3 coding sequence is TGTGCCAGCAGCACCGGGACTGACTATGGCTACACCTTC.